The clone carrying this T cell receptor beta chain was seen only once. Libraries were prepared by immunoSEQ multiplex PCR; TCRdb keeps only in-frame clonotypes and omits some of them. The sample includes some 100,000 clones, over 80% seen only once; the top ten take around an eighth. The CDR3 contains 14 residues. CDR1 and CDR2 (germline): SGHVS, FNYEAQ. Trimming shortened V by 2 bases and J by 7 bases, and 12 bases separated the two germline ends. This record belongs to a study of blood T cell repertoires in COVID-19. The overall study: Specimens from acute and convalescent COVID-19 originated in the United States, Italy and Spain.

This chain uses TRBV7-6 with TRBJ2-1; tentative D call: TRBD1 (5 bases). Sequenced material: peripheral blood. The TCR was taken from a man aged 50 to 59 with active or convalescent COVID-19. The CDR3 DNA sequence: TGTGCCAGCAGCTTAAGCTCAGGGATGAATGAGCAGTTCTTC. Its protein is CASSLSSGMNEQFF.